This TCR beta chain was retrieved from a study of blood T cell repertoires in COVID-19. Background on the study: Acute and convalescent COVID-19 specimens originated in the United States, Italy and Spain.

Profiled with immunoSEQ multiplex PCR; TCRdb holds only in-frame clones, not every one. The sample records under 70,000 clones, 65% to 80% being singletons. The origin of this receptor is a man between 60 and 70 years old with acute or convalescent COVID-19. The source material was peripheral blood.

For the CDR3, the DNA is TGTGCCAGCAGTTGGGACAGGGGCAATGAGCAGTTCTTC. Protein sequence: CASSWDRGNEQFF. The chain joins TRBV12-3 or TRBV12-4 to TRBJ2-1; TRBD1 matches at 10 bases. The CDR3 runs to 13 residues. The V segment lost 4 bases and the J segment 6 bases; nucleotides outside the gene matches: 0.